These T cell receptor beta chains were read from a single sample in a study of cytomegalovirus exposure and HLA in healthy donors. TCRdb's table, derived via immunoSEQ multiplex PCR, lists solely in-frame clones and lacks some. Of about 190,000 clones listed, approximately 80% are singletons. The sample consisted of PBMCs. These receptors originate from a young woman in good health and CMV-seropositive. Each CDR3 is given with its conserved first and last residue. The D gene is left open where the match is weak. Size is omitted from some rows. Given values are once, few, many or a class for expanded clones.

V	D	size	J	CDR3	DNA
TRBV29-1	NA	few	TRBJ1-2	CSVEEARGADGYTF	TGCAGCGTTGAAGAGGCCAGGGGAGCTGATGGCTACACCTTC
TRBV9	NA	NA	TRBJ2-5	CASSVGVASRETQYF	TGTGCCAGCAGCGTAGGAGTAGCGTCACGGGAGACCCAGTACTTC
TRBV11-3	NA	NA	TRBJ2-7	CASSLISFSSYEQYF	TGTGCCAGCAGCTTAATTTCTTTCAGCTCCTACGAGCAGTACTTC
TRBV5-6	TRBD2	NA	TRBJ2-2	CASRSGRVTGELFF	TGTGCCAGCCGTAGCGGGAGAGTTACCGGGGAGCTGTTTTTT
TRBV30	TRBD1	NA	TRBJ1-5	CAWSRKGAGGGRPQHF	TGTGCCTGGAGTAGAAAGGGGGCAGGAGGGGGTCGGCCCCAGCATTTT
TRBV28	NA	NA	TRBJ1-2	CASSLWGTPGGYTF	TGTGCCAGCAGTTTATGGGGCACTCCGGGGGGCTACACCTTC
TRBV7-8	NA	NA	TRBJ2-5	CASRPTTRTDEETQYF	TGTGCCAGCAGACCAACGACCCGGACAGATGAAGAGACCCAGTACTTC
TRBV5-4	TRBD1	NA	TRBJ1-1	CASSFVDRDTEAFF	TGTGCCAGCAGCTTCGTCGACAGGGACACTGAAGCTTTCTTT
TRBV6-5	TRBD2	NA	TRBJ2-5	CASTPPGLHQETQYF	TGTGCCAGCACCCCCCCGGGACTACATCAAGAGACCCAGTACTTC
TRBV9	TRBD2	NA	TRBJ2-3	CASTKSGVSTDTQYF	TGTGCCAGCACCAAAAGCGGGGTTAGCACAGATACGCAGTATTTT
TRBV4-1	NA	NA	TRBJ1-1	CASSQGRRSANTEAFF	TGCGCCAGCAGCCAAGGTCGTCGGTCTGCGAACACTGAAGCTTTCTTT
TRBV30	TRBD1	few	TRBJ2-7	CAWTLGQGLEQYF	TGTGCCTGGACCCTCGGACAGGGGCTCGAGCAGTACTTC
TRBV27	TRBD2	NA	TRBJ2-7	CASSLSTSGGREQYF	TGTGCCAGCAGTTTGTCGACTAGCGGGGGCCGGGAGCAGTACTTC
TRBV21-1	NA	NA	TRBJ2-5	CASRGLARLKTQYF	TGTGCCAGCAGAGGACTAGCGAGACTGAAGACCCAGTACTTC
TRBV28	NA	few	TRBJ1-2	CATKRGGGSYGYTF	TGTGCCACCAAACGTGGGGGGGGAAGCTATGGCTACACCTTC
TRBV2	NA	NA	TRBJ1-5	CARDPGQAVGNQPQHF	TGTGCCAGAGATCCGGGACAAGCAGTGGGCAATCAGCCCCAGCATTTT
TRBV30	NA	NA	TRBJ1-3	CAWSGGGAGNTIYF	TGTGCCTGGAGTGGAGGAGGGGCTGGAAACACCATATATTTT
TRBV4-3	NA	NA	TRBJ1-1	CASSQDEGVNTEAFF	TGCGCCAGCAGCCAAGATGAGGGAGTGAACACTGAAGCTTTCTTT
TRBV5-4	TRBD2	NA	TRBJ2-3	CASSPRLAGDTQYF	TGTGCCAGCAGCCCCAGACTAGCGGGAGATACGCAGTATTTT
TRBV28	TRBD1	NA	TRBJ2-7	CASSSSTGSSYEQYF	TGTGCCAGCAGCTCCTCGACAGGGAGCTCCTACGAGCAGTACTTC
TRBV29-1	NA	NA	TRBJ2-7	CSVGSSYEQYF	TGCAGCGTGGGGAGCTCCTACGAGCAGTACTTC
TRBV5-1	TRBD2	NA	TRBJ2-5	CASSLVRGGTQYF	TGCGCCAGCAGCTTGGTGCGGGGGGGGACCCAGTACTTC
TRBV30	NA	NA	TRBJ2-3	CAWSGGTGTQYF	TGTGCCTGGAGTGGCGGTACAGGTACGCAGTATTTT
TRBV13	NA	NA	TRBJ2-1	CASSFLGLEQFF	TGTGCCAGCAGCTTTTTGGGCCTTGAGCAGTTCTTC
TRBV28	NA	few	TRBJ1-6	CASNSGQGGSPLHF	TGTGCCAGCAACTCTGGGCAGGGAGGTTCACCCCTCCACTTT
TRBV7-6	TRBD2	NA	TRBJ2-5	CASSRSGRPEETQYF	TGTGCCAGCAGCCGGAGCGGGAGGCCAGAGGAGACCCAGTACTTC
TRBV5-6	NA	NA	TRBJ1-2	CASSLAGYYGYTF	TGTGCCAGCAGCTTGGCGGGGTACTATGGCTACACCTTC
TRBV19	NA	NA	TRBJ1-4	CASSMVAGGEKLFF	TGTGCCAGTAGTATGGTTGCGGGAGGTGAAAAACTGTTTTTT
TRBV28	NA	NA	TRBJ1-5	CASSFGLGQPQHF	TGTGCCAGCAGTTTTGGGCTTGGACAGCCCCAGCATTTT
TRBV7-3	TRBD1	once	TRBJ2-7	CASSTDRVEDEQYF	TGTGCCAGCAGCACGGACAGGGTGGAGGACGAGCAGTACTTC
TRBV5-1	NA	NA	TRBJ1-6	CASSSDRSRPLHF	TGCGCCAGCAGTTCGGACAGATCACGGCCCCTCCACTTT
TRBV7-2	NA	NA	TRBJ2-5	CASSPRVATGQYF	TGTGCCAGCAGCCCGAGGGTCGCCACGGGCCAGTACTTC
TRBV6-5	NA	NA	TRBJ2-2	CASSSVGELFF	TGTGCCAGCTCGTCGGTGGGGGAGCTGTTTTTT
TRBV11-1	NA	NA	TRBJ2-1	CASSLAPTTAASGEQFF	TGTGCCAGCAGCTTAGCCCCCACGACGGCGGCAAGTGGTGAGCAGTTCTTC
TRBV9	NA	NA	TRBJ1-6	CASQQGGSDSPLHF	TGTGCCAGCCAGCAGGGAGGTTCGGATTCACCCCTCCACTTT
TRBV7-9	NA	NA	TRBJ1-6	CSSSLRTGSYSPLHF	TGTTCCAGCAGCTTAAGAACGGGGTCGTATTCACCCCTCCACTTT
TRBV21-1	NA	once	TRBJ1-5	CASSKVYRGLSNQPQHF	TGTGCCAGCAGCAAAGTGTACAGGGGGCTTAGCAATCAGCCCCAGCATTTT
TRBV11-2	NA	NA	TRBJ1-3	CASSLSVSRPNSGNTIYF	TGTGCCAGCAGCTTAAGTGTCTCTCGTCCTAACTCTGGAAACACCATATATTTT
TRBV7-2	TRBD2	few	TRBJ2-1	CASSFGWPSGREEQFF	TGTGCCAGCAGCTTTGGGTGGCCTAGCGGGAGGGAGGAGCAGTTCTTC
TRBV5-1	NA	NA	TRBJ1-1	CASSLPLGENTEAFF	TGCGCCAGCAGCCTTCCTTTAGGGGAGAACACTGAAGCTTTCTTT
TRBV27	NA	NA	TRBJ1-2	CASSLSRGAHYGYTF	TGTGCCAGCAGTTTATCTCGTGGGGCCCACTATGGCTACACCTTC
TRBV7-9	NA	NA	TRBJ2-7	CASSFGGSSYEQYF	TGTGCCAGCAGCTTCGGAGGCAGCTCCTACGAGCAGTACTTC
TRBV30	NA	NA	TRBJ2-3	CAWIPGADTQYF	TGTGCCTGGATTCCGGGGGCAGATACGCAGTATTTT
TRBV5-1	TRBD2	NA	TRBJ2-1	CASSLEAGAWNEQFF	TGCGCCAGCAGCTTGGAAGCGGGAGCTTGGAATGAGCAGTTCTTC
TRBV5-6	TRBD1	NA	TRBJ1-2	CASSLQGAPGYTF	TGTGCCAGCAGCTTACAGGGGGCGCCTGGCTACACCTTC
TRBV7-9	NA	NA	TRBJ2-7	CASSSDLTYEQYF	TGTGCCAGCAGTTCAGATTTAACCTACGAGCAGTACTTC
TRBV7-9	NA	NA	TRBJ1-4	CASSFGTRNEKLFF	TGTGCCAGCAGCTTCGGGACACGGAATGAAAAACTGTTTTTT
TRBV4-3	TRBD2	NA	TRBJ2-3	CASSQDSGREDTQYF	TGCGCCAGCAGCCAAGATTCCGGGAGGGAAGATACGCAGTATTTT
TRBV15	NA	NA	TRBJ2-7	CATSRDKKGEQYF	TGTGCCACCAGCAGAGATAAGAAGGGGGAGCAGTACTTC
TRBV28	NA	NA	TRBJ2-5	CASSLPPATYGETQYF	TGTGCCAGCAGCCTTCCTCCTGCCACGTACGGGGAGACCCAGTACTTC
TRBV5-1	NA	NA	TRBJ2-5	CASTYSLGSLETQYF	TGCGCCAGCACCTATAGCCTCGGGAGTCTGGAGACCCAGTACTTC
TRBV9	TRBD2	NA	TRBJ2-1	CASSVVGSGPYNEQFF	TGTGCCAGCAGCGTAGTGGGTAGCGGGCCATACAATGAGCAGTTCTTC
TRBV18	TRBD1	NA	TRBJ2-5	CASSPNLPGTAQETQYF	TGTGCCAGCTCACCTAACCTGCCCGGGACAGCACAAGAGACCCAGTACTTC